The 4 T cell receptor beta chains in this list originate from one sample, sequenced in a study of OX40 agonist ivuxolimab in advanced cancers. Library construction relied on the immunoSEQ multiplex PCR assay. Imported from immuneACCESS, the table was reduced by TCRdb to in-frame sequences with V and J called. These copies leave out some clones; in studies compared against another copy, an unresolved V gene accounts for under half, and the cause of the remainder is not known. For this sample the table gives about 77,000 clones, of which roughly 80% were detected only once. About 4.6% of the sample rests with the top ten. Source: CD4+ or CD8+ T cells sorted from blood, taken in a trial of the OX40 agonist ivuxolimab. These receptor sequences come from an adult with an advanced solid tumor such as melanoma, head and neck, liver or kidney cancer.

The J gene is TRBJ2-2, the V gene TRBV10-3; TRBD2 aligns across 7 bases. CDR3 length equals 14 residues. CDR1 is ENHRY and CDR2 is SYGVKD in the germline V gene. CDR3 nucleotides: TGTGCTATGCGGAGCGGGGCCCTCGGGGGGGAGCTGTTTTTT. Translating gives CAMRSGALGGELFF.

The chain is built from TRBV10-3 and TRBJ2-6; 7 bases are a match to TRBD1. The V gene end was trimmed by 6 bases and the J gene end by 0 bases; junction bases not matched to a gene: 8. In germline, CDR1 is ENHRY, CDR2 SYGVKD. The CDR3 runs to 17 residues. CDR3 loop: CAISRGQSTSGANVLTF. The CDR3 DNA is TGTGCCATCAGCCGGGGACAGTCGACCTCTGGGGCCAACGTCCTGACTTTC.

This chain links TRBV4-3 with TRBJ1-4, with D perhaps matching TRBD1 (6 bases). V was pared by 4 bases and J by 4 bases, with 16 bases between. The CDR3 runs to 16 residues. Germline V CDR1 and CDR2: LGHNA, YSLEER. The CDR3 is CASSLYGQNYNEKLFF. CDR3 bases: TGCGCCAGCAGCCTGTACGGACAGAATTATAATGAAAAACTGTTTTTT.

This chain's CDR3 is CASRSLQESYNEQFF. CDR3 nucleotide sequence: TGTGCCAGCCGATCCCTTCAGGAGTCGTACAATGAGCAGTTCTTC. V gene TRBV27 combines with J gene TRBJ2-1; no firm D call. Germline loops: CDR1 MNHEY, CDR2 SMNVEV (reference sequence). Trimming took 8 bases from V and 4 from J, leaving 18 bases between them. The CDR3 has 15 residues.